The T cell receptor beta chain described here comes from a study of shared clonotypes between healthy human individuals. Across the study: A couple of female and a few male donors aged 18 to 49 were enrolled.

At deep level, the assay was performed. Libraries were prepared by immunoSEQ multiplex PCR; TCRdb keeps only in-frame clonotypes and omits some of them. The table shows under 850,000 clones, with around 92% occurring only once. With respect to this clone: The antigen is not known.

V lost 5 bases and J lost 0; bases outside the gene matches: 10. The germline gives CDR1 MNHEY, CDR2 SMNVEV (reference sequence). This CDR3 comprises 17 residues. Findings and limits, study-wide: In general, naive subsets displayed greater estimated richness than memory subsets did.

Naive CD8 cells lacked CD45RO, underwent positive selection for CCR7 and left out terminally differentiated effector memory CD45RA+ cells. All donors were Caucasian adults living in Nashville, Tennessee. This chain links TRBV27 with TRBJ2-1; the match to TRBD1 covers 7 bases. This receptor was obtained from a man aged 25-40 years in good health. The sequenced sample was naive CD8+ T cells sorted from blood. The CDR3 region has the DNA TGTGCCAGCAGTCTCTCGACAGGGCCAAGCTCCTACAATGAGCAGTTCTTC. Its translation: CASSLSTGPSSYNEQFF.